This TCR beta chain was sequenced for a study of graft-versus-host responses after intestinal transplantation. Overall study: The study gave all recipients anti-thymocyte globulin induction, then tacrolimus and steroids for 2 to 3 years. General study findings and limits: Among circulating GvH clones, peak levels were associated with early post-transplant declines in HvG clones. Investigators detected GvH clones in recipient marrow, with some emerging earlier in ileum or blood.

On this clone itself: Its antigen is not known.

V shed 10 bases and J shed 2 bases, with 15 bases lying between them. The CDR3 spans 14 residues. Germline lookup yields CDR1 MNHEY and CDR2 SVGAGI. Sequencing was performed with immunoSEQ multiplex PCR; in TCRdb, only in-frame clones are kept and a portion is missing. The profile shows 90,000 to 150,000 clones, roughly 96% of them singletons. The chain uses TRBV6-5 and TRBJ2-1; tentative D call: TRBD1 (5 bases). This sample comprised unstimulated CD8+ T cells sorted from spleen or lymph node cells, obtained before intestinal transplant. The TCR originated in a human donor who received an intestinal transplant. CDR3 DNA sequence: TGTGCCACAACAGGTGGTTCCACCTACAATGAGCAGTTCTTC. Translated: CATTGGSTYNEQFF.